This T cell receptor beta chain was identified during a study of blood T cell repertoires in COVID-19. Whole-study context: PBMCs, B-cell-depleted T cells, or T cells were the source of the cDNA or gDNA that made up the material.

This CDR3 has 13 residues. The V segment lost 6 bases and the J segment 7 bases; nucleotides outside the gene matches: 4. Enrolled through a virtual design, the participants were between 18 and 89 years of age and came from about two dozen US areas. Donors in Cohort 3 who had recovered were those with two negative PCRs, healthcare professional clearance, or resolution of their symptoms. Per the study methods: Amplifying reference gene primers gave estimates of nucleated cell counts. Sequencing used immunoSEQ multiplex PCR; TCRdb keeps in-frame clones, though not all of them. V and J calls and clone size come straight from that table; D and trimming were deduced from the DNA. The repertoire holds roughly 370,000 clones, with around 87% as singletons.

The sequenced sample was PBMCs or T cells enriched from blood (not recorded which). The receptor was isolated from a woman between 45 and 65 years old who had recovered from COVID-19. This chain uses TRBV12-3 or TRBV12-4 with TRBJ1-4, with 8 positions matching TRBD1. This CDR3 reads CASRPTGAEKLFF. The DNA of the CDR3 is TGTGCCAGCAGACCGACAGGGGCTGAAAAACTGTTTTTT.